This T cell receptor (beta chain) originates from a study of cytomegalovirus exposure and HLA in healthy donors. With 60 Vbeta and 13 Jbeta primers, the PCR was carried out. Original processing methods: As a later analysis found, there were 70 million to 100 million unique TCR beta chains, of which about 10 million were shared. This table comes from immunoSEQ multiplex PCR, and its TCRdb copy is limited to in-frame clones, with some not included. The D gene and trimming were derived from the DNA, and the V and J assignments and clone size from that table. The sample carries about 76,000 clones, 65% to 85% recorded once. To note about this clone: Its antigen remains unknown.

The study's findings and limits: Many donors carried some public TCRs, although rarity characterized most TCR sequences.

This CDR3 is built from 18 residues. From germline, CDR1 is SGHNT and CDR2 YYREEE (reference sequence). Trimming took off 3 bases at V and 2 bases at J, with 22 bases between the two ends. The clonotype originates from a man between 60 and 75 years old in good health and CMV-seropositive. Sequenced sample: PBMCs. The V call is TRBV5-4, the J call TRBJ2-3, with a tentative D call TRBD2 (8 bases). For the CDR3, the DNA is TGTGCCAGCAGCTCGATCCCCGGGACTAGGGGGCTCACAGATACGCAGTATTTT. Protein sequence: CASSSIPGTRGLTDTQYF.